The clone carrying this TCR beta chain came up a few times. The sample belongs to a study of patients and donors after allogeneic stem cell transplantation. The CDR3 is 14 amino acids. The V end was cut by 1 base, the J end by 2 bases, with 6 bases between. TCRdb reanalysed the RT-PCR reads using MiXCR and keeps one entry per CDR3 protein. The sample consists of about 1,600 distinct CDR3 sequences, more than 5.5% of them appearing once. Material: blood, either unsorted or a sorted T cell fraction (not recorded which). V is TRBV12-3 or TRBV12-4 and J is TRBJ2-1; the D is unclear. The TCR was taken from a human donor who was either an allogeneic HSCT recipient or a stem cell or donor lymphocyte infusion donor (not recorded which). It is not recorded whose cells these are; they may come from a transplant donor. The CDR3 DNA sequence: TGTGCCAGCAGTTTAGGGCAGGCCTACAATGAGCAGTTCTTC. It yields the protein CASSLGQAYNEQFF.